This T cell receptor (beta chain) is drawn from a study of cytomegalovirus exposure and HLA in healthy donors. PCR employed 60 Vbeta and 13 Jbeta primers. Profiled with immunoSEQ multiplex PCR; TCRdb holds only in-frame clones, not every one. Of approximately 90,000 clones in the sample, 85% are singletons; the top ten hold less than 8%. Between the trimmed V and J ends, which lost 6 bases and 7 bases, there was a span of 10 bases. CDR1 is SGHDT, CDR2 YYEEEE, per germline. The CDR3 totals 12 residues. Study-level points and caveats: The presence/absence work took it that sequencing depth was about the same across donors. There were several of the most significant clusters that appeared linked to common viral pathogens in a later analysis. Many donors shared some public TCRs, even though most TCR sequences were rare. TCR beta V segments were, for the most part, productive about 87% or about 30% of the time in an earlier analysis.

Notes on this clone: Its antigen is not known.

Sequencing was done on a sample of PBMCs. This clonotype was obtained from a man aged 35-49 years in good health and CMV-seropositive. The V call is TRBV5-6, the J call TRBJ1-4; no definite D call. The CDR3 loop is CASTYLGEKLFF. The CDR3, as DNA: TGTGCCAGCACCTACCTCGGTGAAAAACTGTTTTTT. The variable domain in full, completed from reference TRBV5-6 and TRBJ1-4, reads DAGVTQSPTHLIKTRGQQVTLRCSPKSGHDTVSWYQQALGQGPQFIFQYYEEEERQRGNFPDRFSGHQFPNYSSELNVNALLLGDSALYLCASTYLGEKLFFGSGTQLSVL.